Reported below is one T cell receptor beta chain. In germline, CDR1 is SQVTM, CDR2 ANQGSEA. This CDR3 comprises 15 residues. These data originate in a study of monozygotic twins with inflammatory bowel disease. No DNA is given; TCRdb re-called the 5' RACE reads and lists each CDR3 protein once. The table lists around 190,000 distinct CDR3 sequences. The sequence derives from a human donor with ulcerative colitis or Crohn's disease, or a healthy co-twin of an affected twin (not recorded which). What was sequenced was blood. This chain joins TRBV29-1 and TRBJ2-1; the TRBD2 assignment by TCRdb is unverifiable without DNA. CDR3 sequence: CSIIVRDPLVNEQFF.